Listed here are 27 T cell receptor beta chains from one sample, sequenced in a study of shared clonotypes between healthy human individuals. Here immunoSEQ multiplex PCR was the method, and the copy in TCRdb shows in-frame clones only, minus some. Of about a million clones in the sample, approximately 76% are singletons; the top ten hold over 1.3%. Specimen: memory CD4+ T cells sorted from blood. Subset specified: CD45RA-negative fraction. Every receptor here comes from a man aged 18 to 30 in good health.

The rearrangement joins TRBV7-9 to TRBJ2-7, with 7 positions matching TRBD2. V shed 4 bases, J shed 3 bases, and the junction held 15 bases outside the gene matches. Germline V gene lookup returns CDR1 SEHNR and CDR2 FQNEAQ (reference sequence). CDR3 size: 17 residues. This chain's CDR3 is CASSSVGERGTVYEQYF. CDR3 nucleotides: TGTGCCAGCAGCTCCGTGGGTGAGCGGGGTACGGTCTACGAGCAGTACTTC.

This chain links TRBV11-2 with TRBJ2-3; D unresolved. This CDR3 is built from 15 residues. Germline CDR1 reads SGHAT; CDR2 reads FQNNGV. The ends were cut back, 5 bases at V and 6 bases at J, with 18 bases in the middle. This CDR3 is CASSLARQGIDTQYF. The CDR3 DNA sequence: TGTGCCAGCAGCCTTGCGAGACAAGGAATTGATACGCAGTATTTT.

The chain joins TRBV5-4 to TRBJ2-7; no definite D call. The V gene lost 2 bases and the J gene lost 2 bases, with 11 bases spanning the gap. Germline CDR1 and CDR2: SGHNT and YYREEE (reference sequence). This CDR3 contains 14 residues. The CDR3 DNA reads TGTGCCAGCAGCTTTTGGGATAGGGCCTACGAGCAGTACTTC. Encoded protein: CASSFWDRAYEQYF.

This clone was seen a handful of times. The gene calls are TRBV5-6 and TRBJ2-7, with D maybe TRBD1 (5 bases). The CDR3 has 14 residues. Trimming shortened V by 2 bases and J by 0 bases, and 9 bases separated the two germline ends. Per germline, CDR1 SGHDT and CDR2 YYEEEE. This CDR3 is CASSFRQGSYEQYF. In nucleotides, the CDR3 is TGTGCCAGCAGCTTCCGGCAGGGCTCCTACGAGCAGTACTTC.

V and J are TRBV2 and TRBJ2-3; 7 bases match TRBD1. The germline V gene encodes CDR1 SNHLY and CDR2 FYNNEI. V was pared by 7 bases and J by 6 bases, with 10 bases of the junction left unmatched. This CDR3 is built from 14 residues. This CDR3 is CASTKTGNSDTQYF. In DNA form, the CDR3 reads TGTGCCAGCACCAAGACAGGGAACTCCGATACGCAGTATTTT.

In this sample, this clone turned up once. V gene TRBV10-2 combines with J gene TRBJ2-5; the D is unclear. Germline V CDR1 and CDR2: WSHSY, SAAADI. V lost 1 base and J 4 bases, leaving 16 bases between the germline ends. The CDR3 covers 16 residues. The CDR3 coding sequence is TGCGCCAGCAGTGAGTTCGGATCTGGCTGGGGAGAGACCCAGTACTTC. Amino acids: CASSEFGSGWGETQYF.

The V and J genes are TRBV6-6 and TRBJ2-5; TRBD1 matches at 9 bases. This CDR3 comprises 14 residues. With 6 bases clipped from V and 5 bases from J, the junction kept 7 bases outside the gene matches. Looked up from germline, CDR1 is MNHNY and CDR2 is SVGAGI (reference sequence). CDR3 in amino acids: CASRETGGGETQYF. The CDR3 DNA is TGTGCCAGCAGAGAGACAGGGGGTGGTGAGACCCAGTACTTC.

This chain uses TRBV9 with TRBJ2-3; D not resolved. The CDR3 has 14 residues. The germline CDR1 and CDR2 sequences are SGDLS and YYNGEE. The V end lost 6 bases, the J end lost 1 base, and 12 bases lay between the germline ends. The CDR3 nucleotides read TGTGCCAGCAAGCTCGACGAAGGCACAGATACGCAGTATTTT. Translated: CASKLDEGTDTQYF.

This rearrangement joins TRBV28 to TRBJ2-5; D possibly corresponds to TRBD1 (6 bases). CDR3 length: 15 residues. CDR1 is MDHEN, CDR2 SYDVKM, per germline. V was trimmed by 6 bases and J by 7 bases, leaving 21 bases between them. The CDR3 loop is CASRTWDTAKGTQYF. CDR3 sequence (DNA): TGTGCCAGCAGGACGTGGGACACCGCCAAGGGGACCCAGTACTTC. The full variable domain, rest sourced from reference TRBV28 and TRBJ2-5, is DVKVTQSSRYLVKRTGEKVFLECVQDMDHENMFWYRQDPGLGLRLIYFSYDVKMKEKGDIPEGYSVSREKKERFSLILESASTNQTSMYLCASRTWDTAKGTQYFGPGTRLLVL.

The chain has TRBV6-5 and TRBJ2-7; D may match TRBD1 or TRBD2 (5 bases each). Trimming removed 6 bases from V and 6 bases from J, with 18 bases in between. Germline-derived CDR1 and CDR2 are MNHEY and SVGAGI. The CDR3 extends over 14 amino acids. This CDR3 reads CASSRDPGRGEQYF. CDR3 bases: TGTGCCAGCAGCCGGGACCCAGGCCGAGGCGAGCAGTACTTC.

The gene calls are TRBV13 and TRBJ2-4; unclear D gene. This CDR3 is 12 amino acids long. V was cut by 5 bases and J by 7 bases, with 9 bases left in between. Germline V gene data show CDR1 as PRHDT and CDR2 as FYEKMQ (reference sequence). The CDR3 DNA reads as TGTGCCAGCAGCCAGGAGCGCAACATTCAGTACTTC. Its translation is CASSQERNIQYF.

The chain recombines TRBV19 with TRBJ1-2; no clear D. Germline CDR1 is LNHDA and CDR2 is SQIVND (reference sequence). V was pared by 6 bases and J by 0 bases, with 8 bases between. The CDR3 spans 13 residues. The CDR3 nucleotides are TGTGCCAGTAGAAGGGATTCTAACTATGGCTACACCTTC. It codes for CASRRDSNYGYTF.

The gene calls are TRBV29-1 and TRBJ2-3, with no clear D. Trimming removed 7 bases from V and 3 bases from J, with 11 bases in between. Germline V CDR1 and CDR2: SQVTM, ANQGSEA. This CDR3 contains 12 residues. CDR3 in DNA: TGCAGCGCCGTAGTGCGGACAGATACGCAGTATTTT. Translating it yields CSAVVRTDTQYF.

CDR3 sequence (DNA): TGTGCCAGCAGCGTAGGAGGTTACGGGATCGGGGAGCTGTTTTTT. Its translation: CASSVGGYGIGELFF. The V call is TRBV9, the J call TRBJ2-2, with a tentative D call TRBD2 (5 bases). CDR1 is SGDLS and CDR2 is YYNGEE in the germline V gene. Trimming removed 0 bases at V and 7 bases at J, with 13 bases between. CDR3 length: 15 residues.

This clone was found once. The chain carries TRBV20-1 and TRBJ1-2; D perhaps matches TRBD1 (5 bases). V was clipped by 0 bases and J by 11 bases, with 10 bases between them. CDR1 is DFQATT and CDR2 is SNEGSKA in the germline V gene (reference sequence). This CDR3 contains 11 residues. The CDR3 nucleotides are TGCAGTGCTAGAGATGAAAGGGGTTACACCTTC. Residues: CSARDERGYTF.

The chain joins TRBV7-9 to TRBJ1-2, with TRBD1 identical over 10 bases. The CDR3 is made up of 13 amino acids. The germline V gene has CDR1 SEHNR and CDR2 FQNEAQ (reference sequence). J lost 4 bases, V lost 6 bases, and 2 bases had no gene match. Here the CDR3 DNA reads TGTGCCAGCAGGCGGACAGGGGGCTATGGCTACACCTTC. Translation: CASRRTGGYGYTF.

CDR3 bases: TGTGCCAGCAGCCAGGCAAGCTCCTACGAGCAGTACTTC. It specifies CASSQASSYEQYF. The gene calls are TRBV14 and TRBJ2-7; D gene ambiguous. The CDR3 is made up of 13 amino acids. Trimming shortened V by 3 bases and J by 0 bases, and 6 bases separated the two germline ends. The germline V gene encodes CDR1 SGHDN and CDR2 FVKESK.

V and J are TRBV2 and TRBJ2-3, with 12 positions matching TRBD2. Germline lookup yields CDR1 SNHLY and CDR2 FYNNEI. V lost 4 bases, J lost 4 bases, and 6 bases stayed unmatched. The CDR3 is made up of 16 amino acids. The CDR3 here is CASSAPTSGGADTQYF. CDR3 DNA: TGTGCCAGCAGTGCTCCGACTAGCGGGGGCGCAGATACGCAGTATTTT. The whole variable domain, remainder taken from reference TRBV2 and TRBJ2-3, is EPEVTQTPSHQVTQMGQEVILRCVPISNHLYFYWYRQILGQKVEFLVSFYNNEISEKSEIFDDQFSVERPDGSNFTLKIRSTKLEDSAMYFCASSAPTSGGADTQYFGPGTRLTVL.

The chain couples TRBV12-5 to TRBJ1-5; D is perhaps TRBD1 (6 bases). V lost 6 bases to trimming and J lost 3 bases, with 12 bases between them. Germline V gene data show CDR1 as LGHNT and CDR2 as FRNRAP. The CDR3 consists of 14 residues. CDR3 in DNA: TGTGCTAGTGGGAGAGGACAGAACAATCAGCCCCAGCATTTT. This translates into CASGRGQNNQPQHF.

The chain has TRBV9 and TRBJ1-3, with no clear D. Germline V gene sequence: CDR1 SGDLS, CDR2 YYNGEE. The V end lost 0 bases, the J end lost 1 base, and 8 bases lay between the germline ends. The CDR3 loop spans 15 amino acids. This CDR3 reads CASSVVPNSGNTIYF. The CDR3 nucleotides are TGTGCCAGCAGCGTAGTGCCGAATTCTGGAAACACCATATATTTT.

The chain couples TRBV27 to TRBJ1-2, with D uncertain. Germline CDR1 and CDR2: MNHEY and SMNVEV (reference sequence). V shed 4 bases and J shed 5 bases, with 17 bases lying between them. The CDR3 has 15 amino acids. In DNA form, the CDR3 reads TGTGCCAGCAGTTCAGAAAACAAAACTGGGTATGGCTACACCTTC. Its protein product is CASSSENKTGYGYTF.

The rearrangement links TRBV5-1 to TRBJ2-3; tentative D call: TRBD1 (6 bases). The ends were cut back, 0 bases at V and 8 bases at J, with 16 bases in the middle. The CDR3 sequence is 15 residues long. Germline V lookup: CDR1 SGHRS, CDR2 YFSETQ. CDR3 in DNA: TGCGCCAGCAGCTTGGTTCCGCTTGAAGGGGGTACGCAGTATTTT. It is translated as CASSLVPLEGGTQYF.

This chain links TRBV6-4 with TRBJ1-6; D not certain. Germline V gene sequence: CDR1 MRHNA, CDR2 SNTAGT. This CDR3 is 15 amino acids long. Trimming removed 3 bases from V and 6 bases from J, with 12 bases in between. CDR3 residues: CASSETPDTNSPLHF. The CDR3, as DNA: TGTGCCAGCAGTGAGACGCCGGATACTAATTCACCCCTCCACTTT.

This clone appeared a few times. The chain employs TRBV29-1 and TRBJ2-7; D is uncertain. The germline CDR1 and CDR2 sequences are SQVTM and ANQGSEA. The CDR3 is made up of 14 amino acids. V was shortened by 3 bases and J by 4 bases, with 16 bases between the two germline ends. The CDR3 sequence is CSVDYGGSKYEQYF. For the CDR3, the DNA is TGCAGCGTTGACTATGGCGGTTCGAAGTACGAGCAGTACTTC.

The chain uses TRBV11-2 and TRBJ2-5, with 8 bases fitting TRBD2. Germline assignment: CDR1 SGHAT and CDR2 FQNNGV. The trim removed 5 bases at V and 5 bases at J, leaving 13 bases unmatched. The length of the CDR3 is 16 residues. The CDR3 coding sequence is TGTGCCAGCAGCGTTACCGGGACTAGGGACTCGGAGACCCAGTACTTC. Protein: CASSVTGTRDSETQYF.

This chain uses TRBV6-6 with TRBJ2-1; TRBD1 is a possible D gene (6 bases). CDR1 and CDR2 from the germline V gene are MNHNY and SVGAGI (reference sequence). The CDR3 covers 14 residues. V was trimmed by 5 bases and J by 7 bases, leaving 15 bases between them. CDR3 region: CASSPQDRRNEQFF. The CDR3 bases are TGTGCCAGCAGTCCCCAGGACAGACGTAATGAGCAGTTCTTC.

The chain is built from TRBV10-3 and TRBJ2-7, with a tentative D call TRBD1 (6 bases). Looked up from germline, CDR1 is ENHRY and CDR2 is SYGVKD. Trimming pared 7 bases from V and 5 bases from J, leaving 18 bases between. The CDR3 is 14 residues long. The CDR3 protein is CAINDNGQSHEQYF. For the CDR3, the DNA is TGTGCCATCAATGACAATGGACAGTCCCACGAGCAGTACTTC.